The 28 T cell receptor beta chains presented below share a single source sample, sequenced in a study of read filtering for tumor transcriptome and immune sequencing. This library used approximately 0.4 ug RNA and molecular barcoded adaptors spanning alpha/delta and beta/gamma chains. TCRdb re-derived calls from the reads in MiXCR, one entry per CDR3 protein. This sample has tens of thousands of distinct CDR3 sequences, with nearly 20% found just once. The sample consisted of a population of CD138-negative cells sorted from bone marrow. The receptors originated from a donor aged 40 or over with multiple myeloma.

Worth noting for this clonotype: A much more abundant neighbour one base away suggests this may be a read error. The conserved phenylalanine or tryptophan normally closing the CDR3 is absent here, so this likely arose from a read error. This CDR3 is CASSLVSGGSYNEQFL. The CDR3 DNA is TGTGCCAGCAGCTTAGTTAGCGGTGGCTCCTACAATGAGCAGTTCCTC. The chain combines TRBV7-2 with TRBJ2-1; D may be TRBD2 (6 bases). This CDR3 has 16 amino acids. From germline, CDR1 is SGHTA and CDR2 FQGNSA. The germline V and J ends were trimmed by 1 base and 0 bases, with 10 bases remaining between them.

At least ten counts were recorded for this clonotype. CDR3 DNA sequence: TGTGCCAGCAGCCAAAGACAGGGGGTTGGCTCTGGGGCCAACGTCCTGACTTTC. Protein product: CASSQRQGVGSGANVLTF. The V gene is TRBV6-5, the J gene TRBJ2-6, with TRBD1 matching 9 bases. The V segment lost 6 bases and the J segment 0 bases; nucleotides outside the gene matches: 9. Germline V gene data show CDR1 as MNHEY and CDR2 as SVGAGI. The CDR3 is 18 residues long.

This clonotype was seen more than once but under ten times. The J gene is TRBJ1-3, the V gene TRBV28; D may be TRBD1 (6 bases). The V gene's germline CDR1 is MDHEN and CDR2 SYDVKM. This CDR3 spans 17 amino acids. V lost 5 bases, J lost 2 bases, and 19 bases lay in between. CDR3 amino acids: CASSNPPRTVAGNTIYF. The CDR3, as DNA: TGTGCCAGCAGTAACCCCCCGAGGACAGTAGCTGGAAACACCATATATTTT.

Many counts were recorded for this clonotype. The chain combines TRBV6-6 with TRBJ1-1; D is perhaps TRBD1 (5 bases). This CDR3 has 16 amino acids. V lost 8 bases to trimming and J lost 1 base, with 20 bases between them. Germline values: CDR1 MNHNY, CDR2 SVGAGI (reference sequence). The CDR3 DNA sequence: TGTGCCAGCTTCGTCAGGGAGGTTCGGGAGAACACTGAAGCTTTCTTT. Translating it yields CASFVREVRENTEAFF.

This clonotype was picked up a small number of times. In DNA, the CDR3 is TGTGCCAGTAGTAACGACCCCTTGGGCAATCAGCCCCAGCATTTT. It yields the protein CASSNDPLGNQPQHF. The chain is built from TRBV19 and TRBJ1-5; no definite D call. There are 15 residues in the CDR3. Germline V gene sequence: CDR1 LNHDA, CDR2 SQIVND (reference sequence). V was shortened by 4 bases and J by 2 bases, with 12 bases between the two germline ends.

In this sample, this clonotype turned up many times. The CDR3 reads CASSLDGYTQYF. The CDR3, as DNA: TGCGCCAGCAGCTTGGACGGTTATACGCAGTATTTT. The chain is built from TRBV5-1 and TRBJ2-3; no definite D call. This CDR3 region has 12 residues. V was clipped by 0 bases and J by 7 bases, with 6 bases between them. The germline CDR1 and CDR2 sequences are SGHRS and YFSETQ. Drawing the rest from reference TRBV5-1 and TRBJ2-3, the complete variable domain is KAGVTQTPRYLIKTRGQQVTLSCSPISGHRSVSWYQQTPGQGLQFLFEYFSETQRNKGNFPGRFSGRQFSNSRSEMNVSTLELGDSALYLCASSLDGYTQYFGPGTRLTVL.

This chain joins TRBV20-1 and TRBJ2-1; 8 nucleotides match TRBD2. Germline CDR1 DFQATT, CDR2 SNEGSKA (reference sequence). CDR3 length equals 14 residues. Trimming cost V 6 bases and J 3 bases; bases outside gene matches: 7. The CDR3 region is CSAPLAVVYNEQFF. Written as DNA, the CDR3 is TGCAGTGCCCCACTAGCGGTGGTCTACAATGAGCAGTTCTTC.

As for this clonotype: It may be a read error: a sequence one base away is much more abundant. The chain uses TRBV29-1 and TRBJ1-1; D perhaps matches TRBD1 (6 bases). V dropped 7 bases and J dropped 3 bases, with 12 bases sitting between them. CDR1 and CDR2 from the germline V gene are SQVTM and ANQGSEA. The CDR3 spans 12 residues. The CDR3 DNA reads TGCAGCGGAAGGGGGGGACACACTGAAGCTTTCTTT. This gives the protein CSGRGGHTEAFF.

The chain combines TRBV7-9 with TRBJ1-2, with no clear D. Trimming took 3 bases from V and 6 from J, leaving 11 bases between them. Germline CDR1 SEHNR, CDR2 FQNEAQ (reference sequence). The CDR3 is made up of 13 amino acids. DNA for the CDR3: TGTGCCAGCAGCTTCCCAGCCGTTGATGGCTACACCTTC. Translating gives CASSFPAVDGYTF.

Comments on this clonotype: This may stem from a read error, because a much larger clone lies one nucleotide away. J is TRBJ2-3 and V is TRBV15; 10 nucleotides line up with TRBD1. This CDR3 comprises 16 residues. Germline V gene sequence: CDR1 LNHNV, CDR2 YYDKDF (reference sequence). Unmatched junction bases numbered 4, after V lost 1 base and J lost 3 bases. The CDR3 bases are TGTGCCACCAGCAGAGCCGGGACAGGGGTAACAGATACGCAGTATTTT. Protein: CATSRAGTGVTDTQYF.

V and J are TRBV4-1 and TRBJ2-3; D is tentatively TRBD1 or TRBD2 (6 bases each). This CDR3 is built from 13 residues. Looked up from germline, CDR1 is MGHRA and CDR2 is YSYEKL. With 8 bases removed from V and 2 bases from J, the gap between germline ends came to 11 bases. The chain's CDR3 is CASGRGHTDTQYF. For the CDR3, the DNA is TGCGCCAGCGGACGGGGGCACACAGATACGCAGTATTTT.

This clonotype came up many times. The V and J genes are TRBV7-3 and TRBJ2-1; D not certain. From germline, CDR1 is SGHTA and CDR2 FQGTGA. This CDR3 spans 12 amino acids. V shed 5 bases and J shed 6 bases, with 8 bases lying between them. CDR3 DNA sequence: TGTGCCAGCAGCCTTGACACCAATGAGCAGTTCTTC. It yields the protein CASSLDTNEQFF.

As regards this clonotype: A read error is likely here: a far larger clone is one base away. The genes are TRBV7-9 and TRBJ1-4; 7 bases fit TRBD1. The assigned J gene may be wrong: the sequence end matches TRBJ2-3 better. The CDR3 has 15 residues. CDR1 SEHNR and CDR2 FQNEAQ come from the germline V gene (reference sequence). DNA for the CDR3: TGTGTCAGCAGCTTAGCGACAGGGAACGCAGATACGCAGTATTTT. Residues: CVSSLATGNADTQYF.

In the case of this clonotype: This may be a read error, as it is one base from a much larger clone. The chain couples TRBV7-9 to TRBJ2-5; no firm D call. The germline gives CDR1 SEHNR, CDR2 FQNEAQ (reference sequence). The CDR3 contains 14 residues. This CDR3 reads CSSSLLASSETQYF. The CDR3 bases are TGTTCCAGCAGCTTATTGGCTAGTAGCGAGACCCAGTACTTC.

This clonotype was observed many times. The chain links TRBV29-1 to TRBJ2-2; a weak D match, TRBD1 (7 bases). This CDR3 is 14 amino acids long. V gave up 7 bases and J gave up 4 bases, with 16 bases separating them. Looked up from germline, CDR1 is SQVTM and CDR2 is ANQGSEA. CDR3 nucleotides: TGCAGCGGGAGGGGACAGCTTAGCACCGGGGAGCTGTTTTTT. Protein: CSGRGQLSTGELFF.

Of note for this clonotype: Compared with germline, one end of the junction differs, possibly owing to a read error. The chain links TRBV5-5 to TRBJ2-3, with D possibly matching TRBD2 (6 bases). CDR1 is SGHKS and CDR2 is YYEKEE in the germline V gene (reference sequence). This CDR3 comprises 15 residues. The CDR3 bases are TGTACCAGCAGCTTGGTCGGGAGTGGTGTAGATACGCAGTATTTT. Protein product: CTSSLVGSGVDTQYF.

The chain carries TRBV20-1 and TRBJ2-1; D uncertain. V lost 5 bases, J lost 8 bases, and 19 bases lay in between. Germline lookup yields CDR1 DFQATT and CDR2 SNEGSKA (reference sequence). CDR3 size: 14 residues. The CDR3 nucleotides are TGCAGTGCTCCGCGCATGCTAGGTGCTGATGAGCAGTTCTTC. Protein: CSAPRMLGADEQFF.

This clonotype appeared many times. The chain has TRBV29-1 and TRBJ2-3; possibly TRBD2 for D (5 bases). Trimming removed 3 bases at V and 2 bases at J, with 18 bases between. This CDR3 is built from 16 residues. Germline CDR1 SQVTM, CDR2 ANQGSEA. The DNA for the CDR3 is TGCAGCGTTGATAATCCGAGGGAGAAAGCCACAGATACGCAGTATTTT. As protein: CSVDNPREKATDTQYF.

This clonotype has only a few counts. The rearrangement joins TRBV28 to TRBJ2-7; 7 nucleotides align to TRBD1. This CDR3 is built from 13 residues. CDR1 MDHEN and CDR2 SYDVKM come from the germline V gene. The junction had 6 bases not matched to a gene; V was cut back by 7 bases and J by 3 bases. CDR3 sequence reads: CASTLGQNYEQYF. The DNA of the CDR3 is TGTGCCAGCACCCTGGGACAGAACTACGAGCAGTACTTC.

This clonotype came up many times. This sequence joins TRBV25-1 and TRBJ2-2; D possibly corresponds to TRBD2 (5 bases). Per the germline V gene, CDR1 is MGHDK and CDR2 is SYGVNS. The CDR3 is 14 residues long. Between the trimmed V and J ends, which lost 3 bases and 3 bases, there was a span of 8 bases. The CDR3 is CASSDGLYTGELFF. The CDR3 DNA reads TGTGCCAGCAGTGACGGACTTTACACCGGGGAGCTGTTTTTT. Using reference TRBV25-1 and TRBJ2-2 for the parts outside the CDR3, the full variable domain is EADIYQTPRYLVIGTGKKITLECSQTMGHDKMYWYQQDPGMELHLIHYSYGVNSTEKGDLSSESTVSRIRTEHFPLTLESARPSHTSQYLCASSDGLYTGELFFGEGSRLTVL.

In its sample, this clonotype was seen a few times. A far larger clone is one base from this, pointing to a likely read error. The chain employs TRBV14 and TRBJ1-4; the D is unclear. The CDR3 has 12 amino acids. Germline V gene data show CDR1 as SGHDN and CDR2 as FVKESK. CDR3 loop: CASSPDATTRYF. The CDR3 DNA reads as TGTGCCAGCAGTCCGGATGCGACTACGCGGTATTTT.

This clonotype was detected many times. The V call is TRBV2, the J call TRBJ2-1; D call uncertain. V lost 2 bases and J lost 4, with 12 bases in between. This CDR3 region has 15 residues. The germline V gene encodes CDR1 SNHLY and CDR2 FYNNEI. CDR3 sequence (DNA): TGTGCCAGCAGTGAATTGGGCGGACGGTACAATGAGCAGTTCTTC. Its protein product is CASSELGGRYNEQFF.

This clonotype has just one count. This may be a read error: a much more frequent sequence differs by one nucleotide. The rearrangement joins TRBV28 to TRBJ2-4; 10 bases are shared with TRBD2. The CDR3 is 17 amino acids. Germline lookup yields CDR1 MDHEN and CDR2 SYDVKM. Trimming cost V 6 bases and J 0 bases; bases outside gene matches: 8. The CDR3 region is CASSYGLAEGAKNIQYF. The CDR3 bases are TGTGCCAGCAGCTACGGACTAGCGGAAGGAGCCAAAAACATTCAGTACTTC.

In this sample, this clonotype turned up many times. The rearrangement uses TRBV14 and TRBJ2-2, with D unclear. In germline, CDR1 is SGHDN, CDR2 FVKESK. Trimming removed 1 base at V and 5 bases at J, with 5 bases between. This CDR3 region has 13 residues. CDR3 in amino acids: CASSQATTGELFF. The CDR3 DNA reads as TGTGCCAGCAGCCAAGCCACGACCGGGGAGCTGTTTTTT.

As regards this clonotype: A read error may explain this, as a much larger clone is one base away. As DNA, the CDR3 is TGTGCCAGCGGTGTCGTGGCTCCCAATGAAAAACTGTTTTTT. This translates into CASGVVAPNEKLFF. The chain couples TRBV2 to TRBJ1-4; D gene uncertain. CDR1 SNHLY and CDR2 FYNNEI come from the germline V gene. CDR3 size: 14 residues. V lost 8 bases and J lost 5, with 15 bases in between.

This clonotype qualifies as medium-sized. The J gene is TRBJ2-1, the V gene TRBV7-2, with 8 bases aligning to TRBD2. The CDR3 sequence is 16 residues long. Germline CDR1 is SGHTA and CDR2 is FQGNSA. V was clipped by 1 base and J by 5 bases; unmatched bases: 7. This chain's CDR3 is CASSLVRVAGNNEQFF. The CDR3, as DNA: TGTGCCAGCAGCTTAGTTCGGGTAGCGGGAAACAATGAGCAGTTCTTC.

This clonotype was seen a handful of times. Here the CDR3 reads CASSARQGLNNQPQHF. The CDR3 DNA sequence: TGTGCCAGCAGTGCCCGACAGGGGTTGAACAATCAGCCCCAGCATTTT. This chain uses TRBV27 with TRBJ1-5, with 8 bases lining up with TRBD1. The CDR3 consists of 16 residues. CDR1 and CDR2 from the germline V gene are MNHEY and SMNVEV (reference sequence). V shed 5 bases, J shed 3 bases, and the junction held 9 bases outside the gene matches.

Concerning this clonotype itself: A much larger clone differs by one base, so this may be a read error. The genes are TRBV9 and TRBJ2-5; D may correspond to TRBD1 or TRBD2 (5 bases each). The CDR3 has 12 amino acids. Per germline, CDR1 SGDLS and CDR2 YYNGEE. The CDR3 nucleotides are TGTGCCAGCAGCAAACAAGGGGAGACCCAGTGCTTC. Protein product: CASSKQGETQCF.